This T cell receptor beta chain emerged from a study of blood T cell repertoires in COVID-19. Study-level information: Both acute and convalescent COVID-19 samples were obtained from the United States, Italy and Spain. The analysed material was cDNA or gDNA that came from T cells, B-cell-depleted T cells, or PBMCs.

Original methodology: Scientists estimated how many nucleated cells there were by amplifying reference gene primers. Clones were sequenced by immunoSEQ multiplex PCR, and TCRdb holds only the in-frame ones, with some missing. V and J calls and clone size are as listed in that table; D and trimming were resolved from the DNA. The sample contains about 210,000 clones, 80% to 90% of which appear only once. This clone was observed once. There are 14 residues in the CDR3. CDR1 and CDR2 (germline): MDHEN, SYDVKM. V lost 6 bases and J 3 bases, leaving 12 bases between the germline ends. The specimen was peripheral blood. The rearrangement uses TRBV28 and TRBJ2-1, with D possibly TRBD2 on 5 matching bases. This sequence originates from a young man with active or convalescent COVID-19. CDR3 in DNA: TGTGCCAGCAGCGGGCCGGGAAGCTACAATGAGCAGTTCTTC. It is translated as CASSGPGSYNEQFF.